This record looks at one TCR beta chain sequence and its context. The antigen remains unidentified. Per the germline V gene, CDR1 is KGHSH and CDR2 is LQKENI. This CDR3 is 16 amino acids long. V lost 1 base, J lost 3 bases, and 5 bases stayed unmatched. The data originate from a study of shared clonotypes between healthy human individuals. Across the study: Each donor contributed plates that comprised three CD4 naive, three CD4 memory, two CD8 naive and one CD8 memory. Whole-study findings and limits: For naive CD4 cells, roughly 5% of clonotypes were shared across a few donors.

Per sorted-subset replicate PCR, input was approximately 0.2 ug DNA, representing around 28,000 T cell genomes. Produced via immunoSEQ multiplex PCR; TCRdb's table is partial and in-frame only. Of approximately 1,500,000 clones in the sample, 95% to 99% were seen once. The specimen sequenced was naive CD4+ T cells sorted from blood. Subset in this sample: CD45RA+ positively selected. The gene calls are TRBV18 and TRBJ1-2; TRBD1 matches at 10 bases. The TCR originated in a young man in good health. CDR3 in DNA: TGTGCCAGCTCACCACTCAGGGGGACAGGGGACTATGGCTACACCTTC. Encoded protein: CASSPLRGTGDYGYTF.